This TCR beta chain came from a study of glioma-infiltrating T cells. The wider study: Glioblastomas were WHO grade IV, sampled at first diagnosis; low-grade were grade II. Presurgical dexamethasone in glioma patients lasted six or fewer days.

Using RNA template, CDR3s of TCR alpha and beta were amplified with iRepertoire arm-PCR. TCRdb reanalysed the multiplex PCR reads using MiXCR and keeps one entry per CDR3 protein. The sample lists about 410,000 distinct CDR3 sequences; around 38% were seen once. V was clipped by 6 bases and J by 1 base, with 15 bases between them. Germline loops: CDR1 MNHEY, CDR2 SMNVEV (reference sequence). The CDR3 spans 15 residues. This sequence was found in a human donor with low-grade glioma or glioblastoma, undergoing nonglioma brain surgery, or in good health (not recorded which). The specimen was glioma tissue, nonneoplastic brain tissue, or PBMCs (not recorded which). V and J are TRBV27 and TRBJ2-5, with D possibly TRBD2 on 5 matching bases. CDR3 loop: CASSLVRVPQETQYF. CDR3 nucleotides: TGTGCCAGCAGCTTAGTGAGGGTCCCCCAAGAGACCCAGTACTTC.